The source of this T cell receptor (beta chain) is a study of CD8 T cells in ankylosing spondylitis. Study observations and caveats: Clones linked to disease were reported to show significant enrichment in matched ankylosing spondylitis synovial fluid.

One entry per CDR3 protein, called by TCRdb with MiXCR from the 5' RACE reads. The profile shows more than 150,000 distinct CDR3 sequences, about 13% of them singletons. CDR3 length: 14 residues. V gave up 1 base and J gave up 5 bases; unmatched junction bases: 3. Germline V gene sequence: CDR1 SEHNR, CDR2 FQNEAQ (reference sequence). This clonotype was seen more than once but under ten times. What it recognizes is unknown. The gene calls are TRBV7-9 and TRBJ2-7; 9 positions agree with TRBD2. Material for sequencing was blood, either unsorted or a sorted T cell fraction (not recorded which). This clonotype was obtained from a male donor with ankylosing spondylitis or in good health (not recorded which). CDR3 in amino acids: CASSLVASGDEQYF. Written as DNA, the CDR3 is TGTGCCAGCAGCTTAGTAGCTAGCGGGGACGAGCAGTACTTC.